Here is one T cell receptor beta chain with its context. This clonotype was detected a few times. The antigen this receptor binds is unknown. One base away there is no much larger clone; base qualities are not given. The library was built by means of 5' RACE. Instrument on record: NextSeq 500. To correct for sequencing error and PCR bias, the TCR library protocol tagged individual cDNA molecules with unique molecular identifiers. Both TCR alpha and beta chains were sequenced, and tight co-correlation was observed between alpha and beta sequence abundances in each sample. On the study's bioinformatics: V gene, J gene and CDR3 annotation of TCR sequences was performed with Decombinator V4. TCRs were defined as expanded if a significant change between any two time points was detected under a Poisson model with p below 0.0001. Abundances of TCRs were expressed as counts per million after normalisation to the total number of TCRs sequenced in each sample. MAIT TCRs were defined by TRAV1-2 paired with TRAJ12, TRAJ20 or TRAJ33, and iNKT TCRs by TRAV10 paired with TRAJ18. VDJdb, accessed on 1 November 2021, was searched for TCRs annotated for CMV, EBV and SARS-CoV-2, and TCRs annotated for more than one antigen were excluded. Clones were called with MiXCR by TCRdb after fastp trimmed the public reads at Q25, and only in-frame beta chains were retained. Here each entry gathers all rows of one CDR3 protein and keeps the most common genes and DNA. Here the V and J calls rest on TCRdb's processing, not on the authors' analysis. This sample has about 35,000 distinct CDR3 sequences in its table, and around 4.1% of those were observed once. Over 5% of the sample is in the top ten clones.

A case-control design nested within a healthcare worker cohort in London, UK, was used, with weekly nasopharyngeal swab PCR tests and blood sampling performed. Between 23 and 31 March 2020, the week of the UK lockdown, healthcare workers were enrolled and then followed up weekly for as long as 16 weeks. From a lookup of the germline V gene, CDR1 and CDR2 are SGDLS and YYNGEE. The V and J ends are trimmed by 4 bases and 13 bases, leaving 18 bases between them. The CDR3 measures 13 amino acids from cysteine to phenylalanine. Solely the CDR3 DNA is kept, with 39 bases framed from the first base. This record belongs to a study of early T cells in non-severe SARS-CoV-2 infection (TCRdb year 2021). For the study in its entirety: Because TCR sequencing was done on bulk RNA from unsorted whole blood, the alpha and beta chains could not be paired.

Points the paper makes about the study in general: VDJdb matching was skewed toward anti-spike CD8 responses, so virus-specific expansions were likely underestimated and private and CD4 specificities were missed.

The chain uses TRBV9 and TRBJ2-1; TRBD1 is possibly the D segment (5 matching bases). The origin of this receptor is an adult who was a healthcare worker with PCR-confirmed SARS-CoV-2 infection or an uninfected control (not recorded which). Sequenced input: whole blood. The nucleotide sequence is TGTGCCAGCAGCAAACTGGACACTTTTCTTCAGTTCTTC. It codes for CASSKLDTFLQFF.